This record covers a single TCR beta chain. The antigen is unknown. TCRdb reprocessed the RT-PCR reads via MiXCR and lists one record per CDR3 protein. The table lists hundreds of thousands of distinct CDR3 sequences, 7.6% of them singletons. The data were obtained in a study of response to subunit inactivated influenza vaccine. The study, taken as a whole, reports: Every seasonal influenza vaccination brings in few new T cells, the authors suggested.

The germline V gene encodes CDR1 KGHDR and CDR2 SFDVKD. This CDR3 has 11 amino acids. Trimming cost V 4 bases and J 7 bases, with 7 bases left between them. J is TRBJ2-7 and V is TRBV24-1; D is undetermined. Sample: PBMCs from blood, taken about 23 months after vaccination. The TCR comes from a man between 50 and 75 years old who received an inactivated influenza vaccine. CDR3 nucleotide sequence: TGTGCCACCAGTGAAGGGTGGGAGCAGTACTTC. Its protein is CATSEGWEQYF.